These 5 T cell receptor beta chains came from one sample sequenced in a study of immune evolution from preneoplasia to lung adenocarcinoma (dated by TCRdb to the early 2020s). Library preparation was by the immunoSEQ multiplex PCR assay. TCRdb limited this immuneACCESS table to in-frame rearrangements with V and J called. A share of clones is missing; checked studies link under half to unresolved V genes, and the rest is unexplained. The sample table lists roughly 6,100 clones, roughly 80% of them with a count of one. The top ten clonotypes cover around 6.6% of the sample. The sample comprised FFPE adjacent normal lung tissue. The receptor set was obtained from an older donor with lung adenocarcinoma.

The CDR3 here is CASSPSTGHYEQYF. The CDR3 nucleotides are TGCGCCAGCAGCCCCTCGACAGGCCACTACGAGCAGTACTTC. This sequence joins TRBV5-1 and TRBJ2-7; D possibly corresponds to TRBD1 (6 bases). V shed 4 bases and J shed 3 bases, with 14 bases lying between them. Per germline, CDR1 SGHRS and CDR2 YFSETQ. This CDR3 is 14 amino acids long.

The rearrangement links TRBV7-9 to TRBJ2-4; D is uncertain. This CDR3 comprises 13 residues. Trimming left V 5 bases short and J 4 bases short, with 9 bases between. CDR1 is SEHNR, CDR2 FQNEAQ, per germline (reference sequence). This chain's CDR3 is CASSEAGKNIQYF. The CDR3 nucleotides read TGTGCCAGCAGCGAGGCCGGGAAAAACATTCAGTACTTC.

This CDR3 is CASRETGFQETQYF. The CDR3 DNA follows: TGTGCCAGCAGGGAGACAGGGTTCCAAGAGACCCAGTACTTC. The chain couples TRBV6-5 to TRBJ2-5, with 7 nucleotides matching TRBD1. The germline CDR1 and CDR2 sequences are MNHEY and SVGAGI. The CDR3 runs to 14 residues. V gave up 6 bases and J gave up 1 base; unmatched junction bases: 5.

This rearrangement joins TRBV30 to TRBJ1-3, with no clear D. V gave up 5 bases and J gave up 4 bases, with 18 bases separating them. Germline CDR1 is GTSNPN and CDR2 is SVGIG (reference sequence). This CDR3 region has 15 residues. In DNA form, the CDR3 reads TGTGCCTGGGATCGACCGGGTTCCGGGGGAAACACCATATATTTT. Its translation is CAWDRPGSGGNTIYF.

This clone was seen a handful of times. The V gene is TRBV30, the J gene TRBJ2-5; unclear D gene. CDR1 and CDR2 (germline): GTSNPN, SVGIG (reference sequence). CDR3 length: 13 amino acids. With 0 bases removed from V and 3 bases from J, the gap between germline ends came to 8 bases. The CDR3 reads CAWSVRSKETQYF. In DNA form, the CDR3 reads TGTGCCTGGAGTGTTAGGTCGAAAGAGACCCAGTACTTC.